Following are 18 T cell receptor beta chains from one sample sequenced in a study of shared clonotypes between healthy human individuals. The data were produced by immunoSEQ multiplex PCR, yet TCRdb's version contains in-frame clones alone and is incomplete. Of some 480,000 clones listed, roughly 85% are singletons. Sequencing was carried out using PBMCs. These receptors all stem from a middle-aged woman in good health. Some clones in this sample may be carry-over from other donors' samples.

The V call is TRBV11-2, the J call TRBJ2-5; 8 bases line up with TRBD2. Germline V gene lookup returns CDR1 SGHAT and CDR2 FQNNGV. The CDR3 consists of 15 residues. The junction had 8 bases not matched to a gene; V was cut back by 4 bases and J by 4 bases. DNA for the CDR3: TGTGCCAGCAGCTCACTCTGGACTAGCACAGAGACCCAGTACTTC. Encoded protein: CASSSLWTSTETQYF.

The sample holds a few counts of this clone. This chain connects TRBV29-1 to TRBJ1-2; 7 positions agree with TRBD1. Germline values: CDR1 SQVTM, CDR2 ANQGSEA. The V segment lost 5 bases and the J segment 4 bases; nucleotides outside the gene matches: 4. This CDR3 has 12 amino acids. CDR3 sequence (DNA): TGCAGCGTTAACAGGGGCGCCTATGGCTACACCTTC. Its protein is CSVNRGAYGYTF. Full variable domain (rest looked up from reference TRBV29-1 and TRBJ1-2): SAVISQKPSRDICQRGTSLTIQCQVDSQVTMMFWYRQQPGQSLTLIATANQGSEATYESGFVIDKFPISRPNLTFSTLTVSNMSPEDSSIYLCSVNRGAYGYTFGSGTRLTVV.

V is TRBV6-5 and J is TRBJ2-2; D is possibly TRBD2 (5 bases). The CDR3 is 14 amino acids. The germline V and J ends were trimmed by 6 bases and 6 bases, with 14 bases remaining between them. Germline lookup yields CDR1 MNHEY and CDR2 SVGAGI. CDR3: CASRNRNGAGELFF. The CDR3 DNA sequence: TGTGCCAGCAGAAACCGCAACGGGGCCGGGGAGCTGTTTTTT.

This clone was counted a few times. V usage is TRBV7-8 and J usage is TRBJ2-2, with 9 bases aligning to TRBD2. Germline CDR1 and CDR2: SGHVS and FQNEAQ. Trimming removed 7 bases from V and 4 bases from J; junction bases left unmatched: 13. The CDR3 runs 17 residues. The CDR3 DNA is TGTGCCAGCACTCAAACCATAGCGGGAGAAGGCACCGGGGAGCTGTTTTTT. Amino acid sequence: CASTQTIAGEGTGELFF.

In regard to this clone: This same CDR3 is encoded by further DNA sequences in the sample. This chain links TRBV4-1 with TRBJ2-5; 7 positions match TRBD2. V dropped 1 base and J dropped 3; count of bases not matched to a gene: 2. The germline V gene has CDR1 MGHRA and CDR2 YSYEKL. CDR3 length: 14 residues. CDR3 in amino acids: CASSQGLAEETQYF. DNA for the CDR3: TGCGCCAGCAGCCAAGGACTAGCAGAAGAGACCCAGTACTTC.

The V and J genes are TRBV7-6 and TRBJ1-1; 11 bases fit TRBD1. CDR3 length: 15 amino acids. CDR1 and CDR2 (germline): SGHVS, FNYEAQ. V was pared by 0 bases and J by 7 bases, with 4 bases of the junction left unmatched. The CDR3 coding sequence is TGTGCCAGCAGCTTAGCGCCCGGGACAGGGGGTGAAGCTTTCTTT. Its translation: CASSLAPGTGGEAFF.

Comment on this clone: The sample contains more than one DNA sequence encoding this CDR3. The chain combines TRBV18 with TRBJ2-7; 8 bases agree with TRBD1. CDR1 is KGHSH and CDR2 is LQKENI in the germline V gene. V lost 3 bases, J lost 3 bases, and 4 bases stayed unmatched. CDR3 length: 14 residues. The CDR3 nucleotides read TGTGCCAGCTCACCGCGGACAGGGCTCTACGAGCAGTACTTC. Its translation is CASSPRTGLYEQYF.

This chain connects TRBV6-7 to TRBJ1-5, with 7 positions matching TRBD1. TRBV6-7 has ORF status, its function being uncertain. The CDR3 has 12 amino acids. J was trimmed by 7 bases and V by 8 bases; bases with no gene match: 5. This chain's CDR3 is CASRRGEQPQHF. CDR3 DNA sequence: TGTGCCAGCCGCAGGGGGGAACAGCCCCAGCATTTT.

The V gene is TRBV2, the J gene TRBJ2-7; 7 positions agree with TRBD1. The ends lost 3 bases at V and 2 bases at J; junction bases unmatched: 4. The CDR3 runs to 14 residues. Germline V gene lookup returns CDR1 SNHLY and CDR2 FYNNEI. The CDR3 protein is CASSDWGTAYEQYF. The CDR3, as DNA: TGTGCCAGCAGTGATTGGGGGACAGCCTACGAGCAGTACTTC.

The chain uses TRBV15 and TRBJ2-1; 10 bases agree with TRBD2. Germline V gene sequence: CDR1 LNHNV, CDR2 YYDKDF (reference sequence). V was pared by 8 bases and J by 6 bases, with 16 bases of the junction left unmatched. The CDR3 loop spans 17 amino acids. The CDR3 DNA sequence: TGTGCCACCTCCCAGCTCGGACTAGCGGCGTATAGCAATGAGCAGTTCTTC. Translating gives CATSQLGLAAYSNEQFF.

The rearrangement uses TRBV6-6 and TRBJ1-1; a weak D match, TRBD1 (5 bases). In germline, CDR1 is MNHNY, CDR2 SVGAGI (reference sequence). The V end lost 2 bases, the J end lost 5 bases, and 12 bases lay between the germline ends. The CDR3 spans 14 residues. CDR3 in amino acids: CASSYGDVGTEAFF. In DNA form, the CDR3 reads TGTGCCAGCAGTTACGGGGACGTGGGTACTGAAGCTTTCTTT.

This clone was found once. The rearrangement uses TRBV7-2 and TRBJ2-7; 9 nucleotides line up with TRBD2. After removal of 1 base from V and 3 bases from J, the junction contained 10 bases not matched to a gene. The CDR3 runs to 17 residues. Germline values: CDR1 SGHTA, CDR2 FQGNSA. DNA of the CDR3: TGTGCCAGCAGCTTAGGATGGGTAGCTAGCGGGGTCTACGAGCAGTACTTC. Translation: CASSLGWVASGVYEQYF.

This rearrangement joins TRBV10-3 to TRBJ2-7; 8 bases map to TRBD1. The CDR3 totals 16 residues. The J segment lost 0 bases and the V segment lost 0 bases, leaving 4 bases of the junction unmatched. Per the germline V gene, CDR1 is ENHRY and CDR2 is SYGVKD. The chain's CDR3 is CAISESDRGSSYEQYF. In DNA, the CDR3 is TGTGCCATCAGTGAGTCTGACAGGGGTAGCTCCTACGAGCAGTACTTC.

The chain has TRBV7-2 and TRBJ1-4, with D maybe TRBD1 (6 bases). The CDR3 length is 14 residues. CDR1 SGHTA and CDR2 FQGNSA come from the germline V gene. The V end was cut by 2 bases, the J end by 7 bases, with 11 bases between. Here the CDR3 DNA reads TGTGCCAGCAGCTTAACAGGGATAGGTGAAAAACTGTTTTTT. This sequence encodes CASSLTGIGEKLFF.

This chain connects TRBV4-1 to TRBJ2-1; a weak D match, TRBD2 (5 bases). The CDR3 runs to 15 residues. Between the trimmed V and J ends, which lost 4 bases and 5 bases, there was a span of 15 bases. CDR1 is MGHRA and CDR2 is YSYEKL in the germline V gene. The CDR3, as DNA: TGCGCCAGCAGCCCCCGCGGAACTAGAAACAATGAGCAGTTCTTC. Translation: CASSPRGTRNNEQFF.

The chain couples TRBV7-8 to TRBJ2-7; D is unresolved. The CDR3 consists of 12 residues. Germline V gives CDR1 SGHVS, CDR2 FQNEAQ. V lost 2 bases, J lost 3 bases, and 5 bases lay in between. In nucleotides, the CDR3 is TGTGCCAGCAGCTTATGGGGCTACGAGCAGTACTTC. Its translation: CASSLWGYEQYF.

This clone has just one count. V and J are TRBV7-8 and TRBJ2-3; 7 positions agree with TRBD2. Germline V gene data show CDR1 as SGHVS and CDR2 as FQNEAQ. V lost 6 bases to trimming and J lost 6 bases; unmatched junction nucleotides: 9. CDR3 size: 14 residues. The CDR3 region is CASRRGSALDTQYF. The DNA of the CDR3 is TGTGCCAGCAGGCGCGGGAGCGCTTTGGATACGCAGTATTTT. Full variable domain (rest looked up from reference TRBV7-8 and TRBJ2-3): GAGVSQSPRYKVAKRGQDVALRCDPISGHVSLFWYQQALGQGPEFLTYFQNEAQLDKSGLPSDRFFAERPEGSVSTLKIQRTQQEDSAVYLCASRRGSALDTQYFGPGTRLTVL.

Comments on this clone: Sequence at one end of the junction differs from germline and may be a read error. The V and J genes are TRBV7-7 and TRBJ1-2, with unresolved D. The CDR3 totals 16 residues. Germline V CDR1 and CDR2: SSHAT, FNYEAQ (reference sequence). CDR3: CASSLGPQNRNYGYTF. Here the CDR3 DNA reads TGTGCTAGCAGCTTAGGCCCCCAGAACAGAAACTATGGCTACACCTTC.